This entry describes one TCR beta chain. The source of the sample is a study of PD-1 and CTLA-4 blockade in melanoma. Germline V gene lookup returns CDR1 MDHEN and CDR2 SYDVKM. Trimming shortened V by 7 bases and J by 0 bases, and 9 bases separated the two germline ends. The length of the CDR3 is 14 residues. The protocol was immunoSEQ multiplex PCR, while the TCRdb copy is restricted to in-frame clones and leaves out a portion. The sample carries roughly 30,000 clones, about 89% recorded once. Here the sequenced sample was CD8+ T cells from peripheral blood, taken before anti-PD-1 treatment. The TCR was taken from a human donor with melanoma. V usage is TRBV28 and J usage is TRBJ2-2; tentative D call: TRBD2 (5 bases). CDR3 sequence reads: CASNAGANTGELFF. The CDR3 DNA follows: TGTGCCAGCAATGCGGGCGCGAACACCGGGGAGCTGTTTTTT.